This is a list of T cell receptor beta chains from one sample in a study of T cells in Graves' hyperthyroidism and ophthalmopathy. TCRdb used MiXCR to reprocess the multiplex PCR reads, holding one entry per CDR3 protein. The data contain some 400,000 distinct CDR3 sequences, approximately 13% of them singletons. Input material: blood. These receptors were collected from a woman in her sixties with Graves' hyperthyroidism. The CDR3 runs from the conserved cysteine through the conserved F or W. A D gene is named only where the DNA matches it firmly. The size field is filled for only some rows; it gives once, few, many or a size class.

cdr3_nt cdr3_aa d_call j_call clone_size v_call
TGTGCCATCACCGACCCCAGGGGCTGGGACGGCTACACCTTC CAITDPRGWDGYTF NA TRBJ1-2 few TRBV10-3
TGTGCCAGCTCATCGGGGACGTCCTACAATGAGCAGTTCTTC CASSSGTSYNEQFF NA TRBJ2-1 many TRBV18
TGTGCCATCAGGGGGACAGCTAGTAACACTGAAGCTTTCTTT CAIRGTASNTEAFF TRBD1 TRBJ1-1 many TRBV10-3
TGTGCCAGCAGTTTAAGGGTGAGGGGGGTAGCCAAAAACATTCAGTACTTC CASSLRVRGVAKNIQYF NA TRBJ2-4 NA TRBV12-3/TRBV12-4
TGTGCCAGCAGGCCGGGAGGGCCGTACGAGCAGTACTTC CASRPGGPYEQYF TRBD2 TRBJ2-7 many TRBV6-2/TRBV6-3
TGTGCCTGGAAGGAGGGGATGGGCTCAGATACGCAGTATTTT CAWKEGMGSDTQYF NA TRBJ2-3 few TRBV30
TGTGCCAGCAGTCAACAAAACAATGAGCAGTTCTTC CASSQQNNEQFF NA TRBJ2-1 many TRBV2
TGCAGTGCTAGAGGTGGAGTAGGGAATTCACCCCTCCACTTT CSARGGVGNSPLHF NA TRBJ1-6 many TRBV20-1
TGTGCCTGGAGTGTAGGGCTAGCGGGAGTCAATGAGCAGTTCTTC CAWSVGLAGVNEQFF TRBD2 TRBJ2-1 many TRBV30
TGCAGTGCTAGAGAAACCGGGACAGGGGGCCTCGAGCAGTACTTC CSARETGTGGLEQYF TRBD1 TRBJ2-7 NA TRBV20-1